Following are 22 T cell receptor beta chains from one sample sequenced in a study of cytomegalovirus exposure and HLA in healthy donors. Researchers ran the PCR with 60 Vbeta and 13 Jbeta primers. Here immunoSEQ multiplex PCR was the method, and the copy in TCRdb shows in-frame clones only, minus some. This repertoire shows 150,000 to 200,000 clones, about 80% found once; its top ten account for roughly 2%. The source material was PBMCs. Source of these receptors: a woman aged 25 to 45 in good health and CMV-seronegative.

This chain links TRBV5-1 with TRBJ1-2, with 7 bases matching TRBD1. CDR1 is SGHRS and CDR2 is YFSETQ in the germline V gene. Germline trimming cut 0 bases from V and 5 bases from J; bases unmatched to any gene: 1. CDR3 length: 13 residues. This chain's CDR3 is CASSLAGGYGYTF. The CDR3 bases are TGCGCCAGCAGCTTGGCAGGGGGGTATGGCTACACCTTC.

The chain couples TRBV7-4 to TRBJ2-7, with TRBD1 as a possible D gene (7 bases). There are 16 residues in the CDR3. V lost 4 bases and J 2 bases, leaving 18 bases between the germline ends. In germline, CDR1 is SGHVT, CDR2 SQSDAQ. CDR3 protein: CASSSFRAGGTYEQYF. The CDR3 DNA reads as TGTGCCAGCAGCTCCTTTAGGGCAGGGGGGACCTACGAGCAGTACTTC.

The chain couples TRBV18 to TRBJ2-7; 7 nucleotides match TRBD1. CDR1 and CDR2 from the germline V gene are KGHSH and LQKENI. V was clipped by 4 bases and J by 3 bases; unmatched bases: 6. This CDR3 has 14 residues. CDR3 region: CASSRDSLRYEQYF. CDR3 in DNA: TGTGCCAGCTCACGGGACAGTTTACGCTACGAGCAGTACTTC.

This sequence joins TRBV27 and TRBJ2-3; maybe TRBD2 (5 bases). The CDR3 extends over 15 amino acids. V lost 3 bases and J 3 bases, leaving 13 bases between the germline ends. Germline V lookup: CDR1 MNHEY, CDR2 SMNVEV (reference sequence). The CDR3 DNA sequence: TGTGCCAGCAGTTTGGCGGGCGTTGGTACAGATACGCAGTATTTT. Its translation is CASSLAGVGTDTQYF.

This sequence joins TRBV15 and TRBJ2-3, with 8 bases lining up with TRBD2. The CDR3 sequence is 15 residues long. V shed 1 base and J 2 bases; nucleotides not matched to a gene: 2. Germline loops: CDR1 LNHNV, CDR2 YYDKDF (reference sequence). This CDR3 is CATSRAGGDTDTQYF. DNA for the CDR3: TGTGCCACCAGCAGAGCGGGGGGGGACACAGATACGCAGTATTTT.

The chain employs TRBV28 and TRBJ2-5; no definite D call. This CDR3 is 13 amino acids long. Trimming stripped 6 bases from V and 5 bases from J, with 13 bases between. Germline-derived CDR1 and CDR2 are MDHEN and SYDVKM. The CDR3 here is CASRSHGQETQYF. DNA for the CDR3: TGTGCCAGCAGGTCACATGGGCAGGAGACCCAGTACTTC. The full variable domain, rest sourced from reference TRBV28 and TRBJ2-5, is DVKVTQSSRYLVKRTGEKVFLECVQDMDHENMFWYRQDPGLGLRLIYFSYDVKMKEKGDIPEGYSVSREKKERFSLILESASTNQTSMYLCASRSHGQETQYFGPGTRLLVL.

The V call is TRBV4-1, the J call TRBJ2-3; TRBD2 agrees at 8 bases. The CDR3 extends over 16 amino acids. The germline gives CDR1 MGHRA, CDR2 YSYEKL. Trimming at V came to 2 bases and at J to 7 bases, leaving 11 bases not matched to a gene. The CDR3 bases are TGCGCCAGCAGCCAAAGATCCGGGACTAGTCCCCATACGCAGTATTTT. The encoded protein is CASSQRSGTSPHTQYF.

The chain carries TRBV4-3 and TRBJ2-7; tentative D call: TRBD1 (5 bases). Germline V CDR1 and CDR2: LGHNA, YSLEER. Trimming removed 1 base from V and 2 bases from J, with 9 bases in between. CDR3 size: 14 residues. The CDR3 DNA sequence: TGCGCCAGCAGCCAAGCTACAGGACCCTACGAGCAGTACTTC. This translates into CASSQATGPYEQYF.

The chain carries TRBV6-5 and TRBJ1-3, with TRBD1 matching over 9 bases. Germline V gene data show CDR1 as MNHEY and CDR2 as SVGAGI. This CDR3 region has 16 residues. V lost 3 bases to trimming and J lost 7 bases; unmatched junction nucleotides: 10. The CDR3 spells CASSYQPGQGGNTIYF. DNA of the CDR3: TGTGCCAGCAGTTATCAACCGGGACAGGGAGGGAACACCATATATTTT.

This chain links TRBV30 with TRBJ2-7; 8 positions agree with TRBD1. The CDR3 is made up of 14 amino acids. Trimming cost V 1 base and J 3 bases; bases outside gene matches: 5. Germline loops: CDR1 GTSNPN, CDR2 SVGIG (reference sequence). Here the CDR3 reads CAWSAGTGVYEQYF. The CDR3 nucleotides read TGTGCCTGGAGTGCCGGGACAGGAGTCTACGAGCAGTACTTC.

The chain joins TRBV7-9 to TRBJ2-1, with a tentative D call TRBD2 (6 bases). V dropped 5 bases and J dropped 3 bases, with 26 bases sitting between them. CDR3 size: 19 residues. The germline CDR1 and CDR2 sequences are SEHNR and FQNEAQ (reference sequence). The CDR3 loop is CASSHFSPKQRASYNEQFF. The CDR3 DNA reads TGTGCCAGCAGCCATTTCTCCCCAAAACAGCGGGCAAGCTACAATGAGCAGTTCTTC.

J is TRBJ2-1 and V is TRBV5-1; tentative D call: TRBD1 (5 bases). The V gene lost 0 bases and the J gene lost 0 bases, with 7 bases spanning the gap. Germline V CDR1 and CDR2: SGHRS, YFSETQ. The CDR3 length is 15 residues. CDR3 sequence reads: CASSLGQSSYNEQFF. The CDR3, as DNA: TGCGCCAGCAGCTTGGGACAGAGCTCCTACAATGAGCAGTTCTTC.

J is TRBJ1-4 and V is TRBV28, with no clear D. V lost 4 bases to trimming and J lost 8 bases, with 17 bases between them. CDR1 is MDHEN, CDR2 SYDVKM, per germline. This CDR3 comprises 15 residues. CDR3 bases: TGTGCCAGCAGTTCTGGGGAGGGATTAGGCGAAAAACTGTTTTTT. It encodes CASSSGEGLGEKLFF. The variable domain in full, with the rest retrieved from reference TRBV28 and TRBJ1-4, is DVKVTQSSRYLVKRTGEKVFLECVQDMDHENMFWYRQDPGLGLRLIYFSYDVKMKEKGDIPEGYSVSREKKERFSLILESASTNQTSMYLCASSSGEGLGEKLFFGSGTQLSVL.

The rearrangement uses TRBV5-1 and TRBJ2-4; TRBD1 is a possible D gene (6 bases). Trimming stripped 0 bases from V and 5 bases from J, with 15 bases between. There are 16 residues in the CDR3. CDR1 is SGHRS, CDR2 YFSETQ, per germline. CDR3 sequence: CASSLVLQGPENIQYF. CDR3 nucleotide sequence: TGCGCCAGCAGCTTGGTCCTACAGGGACCTGAAAACATTCAGTACTTC.

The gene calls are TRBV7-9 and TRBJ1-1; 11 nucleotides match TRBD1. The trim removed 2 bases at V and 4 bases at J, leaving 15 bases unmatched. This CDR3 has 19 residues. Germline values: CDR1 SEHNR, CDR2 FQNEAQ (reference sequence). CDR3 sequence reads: CASSLLGTGGISGRTEAFF. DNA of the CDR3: TGTGCCAGCAGCTTACTGGGGACAGGGGGGATTTCTGGGCGCACTGAAGCTTTCTTT. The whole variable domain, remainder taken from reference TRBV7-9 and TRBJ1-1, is DTGVSQNPRHKITKRGQNVTFRCDPISEHNRLYWYRQTLGQGPEFLTYFQNEAQLEKSRLLSDRFSAERPKGSFSTLEIQRTEQGDSAMYLCASSLLGTGGISGRTEAFFGQGTRLTVV.

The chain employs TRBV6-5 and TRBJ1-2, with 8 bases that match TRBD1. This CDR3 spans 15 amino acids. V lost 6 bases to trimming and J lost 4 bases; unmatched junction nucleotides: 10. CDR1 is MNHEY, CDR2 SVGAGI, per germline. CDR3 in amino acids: CASRTAGQGSYGYTF. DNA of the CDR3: TGTGCCAGCAGGACTGCCGGACAGGGAAGCTATGGCTACACCTTC.

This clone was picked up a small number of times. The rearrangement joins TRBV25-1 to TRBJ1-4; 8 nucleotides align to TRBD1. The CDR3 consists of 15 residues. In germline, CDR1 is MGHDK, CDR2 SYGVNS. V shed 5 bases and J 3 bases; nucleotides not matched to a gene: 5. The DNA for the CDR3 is TGTGCCAGCAGTCTCCCGGACAGGGCTAATGAAAAACTGTTTTTT. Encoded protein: CASSLPDRANEKLFF.

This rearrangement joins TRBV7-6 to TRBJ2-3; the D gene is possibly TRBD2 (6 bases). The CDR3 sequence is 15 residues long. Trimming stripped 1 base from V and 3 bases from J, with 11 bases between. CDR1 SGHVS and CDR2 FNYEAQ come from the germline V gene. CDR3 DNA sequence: TGTGCCAGCAGCTTAGGGACTATGGCAACAGATACGCAGTATTTT. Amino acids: CASSLGTMATDTQYF.

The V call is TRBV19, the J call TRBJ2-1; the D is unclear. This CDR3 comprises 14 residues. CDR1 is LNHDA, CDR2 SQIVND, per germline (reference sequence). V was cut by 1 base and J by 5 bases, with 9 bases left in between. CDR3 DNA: TGTGCCAGTAGTATAGTCCTGGTAGACAATGAGCAGTTCTTC. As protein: CASSIVLVDNEQFF. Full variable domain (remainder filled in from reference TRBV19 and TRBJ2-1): DGGITQSPKYLFRKEGQNVTLSCEQNLNHDAMYWYRQDPGQGLRLIYYSQIVNDFQKGDIAEGYSVSREKKESFPLTVTSAQKNPTAFYLCASSIVLVDNEQFFGPGTRLTVL.

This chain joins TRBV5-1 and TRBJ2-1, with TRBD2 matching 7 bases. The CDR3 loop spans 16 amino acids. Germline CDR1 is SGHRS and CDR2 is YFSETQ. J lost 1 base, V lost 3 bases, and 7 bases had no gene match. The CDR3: CASSSPLADSYNEQFF. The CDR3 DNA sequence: TGCGCCAGCAGCTCCCCTCTAGCGGATTCCTACAATGAGCAGTTCTTC.

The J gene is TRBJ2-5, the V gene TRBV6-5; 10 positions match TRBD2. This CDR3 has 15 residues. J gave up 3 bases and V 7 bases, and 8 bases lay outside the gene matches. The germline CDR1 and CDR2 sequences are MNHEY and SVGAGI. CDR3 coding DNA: TGTGCCAGCAACCAAGCGGGAGGGCCCAAAGAGACCCAGTACTTC. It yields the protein CASNQAGGPKETQYF.

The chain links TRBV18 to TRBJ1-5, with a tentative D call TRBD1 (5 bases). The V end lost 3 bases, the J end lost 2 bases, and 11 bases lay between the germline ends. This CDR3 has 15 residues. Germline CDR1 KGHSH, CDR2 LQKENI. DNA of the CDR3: TGTGCCAGCTCACCTACGGGCAGGGGCAATCAGCCCCAGCATTTT. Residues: CASSPTGRGNQPQHF.